The 6 T cell receptor beta chains listed next were all sequenced from one sample in a study of T cell responses to AZD1222 COVID-19 vaccine. Clones were read by immunoSEQ multiplex PCR, and TCRdb kept only the in-frame ones, dropping some. The sample lists approximately 110,000 clones, more than 85% occurring once. The sample in question was peripheral blood, obtained on day 0 of AZD1222 vaccination. The receptors originated from an adult in good health.

This chain uses TRBV6-5 with TRBJ1-1; D is unclear. Germline CDR1 is MNHEY and CDR2 is SVGAGI. The CDR3 has 12 residues. V was shortened by 2 bases and J by 4 bases, with 5 bases between the two germline ends. The CDR3 nucleotides are TGTGCCAGCAGTTACGAGGGCACTGAAGCTTTCTTT. Encoded protein: CASSYEGTEAFF.

CDR3 in DNA: TGTGCCATCAGTGTTGCCCTACAGAAAGAGACCCAGTACTTC. Amino acid sequence: CAISVALQKETQYF. J is TRBJ2-5 and V is TRBV10-3; no clear D. The CDR3 contains 14 residues. Trimming cost V 4 bases and J 3 bases, with 12 bases left between them. Germline CDR1 is ENHRY and CDR2 is SYGVKD.

The chain is built from TRBV5-1 and TRBJ1-2; D unclear. Germline V CDR1 and CDR2: SGHRS, YFSETQ. V shed 4 bases and J shed 3 bases, with 7 bases lying between them. This CDR3 is built from 12 residues. CDR3 nucleotides: TGCGCCAGCAGCACGACATACTATGGCTACACCTTC. This gives the protein CASSTTYYGYTF.

This chain joins TRBV6-2 or TRBV6-3 and TRBJ2-3; 10 positions agree with TRBD1. CDR1 and CDR2 (germline): MNHEY, SVGEGT. Trimming removed 4 bases from V and 8 bases from J; junction bases left unmatched: 12. The CDR3 is 16 residues long. CDR3 in amino acids: CASSSRDRGAPSTQYF. In DNA, the CDR3 is TGTGCCAGCAGTTCCCGGGACAGGGGCGCTCCGTCTACGCAGTATTTT.

The rearrangement uses TRBV2 and TRBJ1-1; no reliable D call. Germline CDR1 reads SNHLY; CDR2 reads FYNNEI. V gave up 4 bases and J gave up 5 bases, with 14 bases separating them. The CDR3 is 14 residues long. CDR3 amino acids: CASSVEVQRTEAFF. The CDR3 bases are TGTGCCAGCAGTGTAGAGGTCCAGAGGACTGAAGCTTTCTTT. Looking up the rest from reference TRBV2 and TRBJ1-1 gives the full variable domain: EPEVTQTPSHQVTQMGQEVILRCVPISNHLYFYWYRQILGQKVEFLVSFYNNEISEKSEIFDDQFSVERPDGSNFTLKIRSTKLEDSAMYFCASSVEVQRTEAFFGQGTRLTVV.

The CDR3 sequence: CASSAAKLTWGNQPQHF. CDR3 nucleotide sequence: TGTGCCAGCAGCGCCGCCAAATTAACATGGGGCAATCAGCCCCAGCATTTT. This chain connects TRBV2 to TRBJ1-5; D remains ambiguous. The CDR3 spans 17 residues. V was cut by 6 bases and J by 2 bases, with 20 bases left in between. Germline V gene lookup returns CDR1 SNHLY and CDR2 FYNNEI.